This T cell receptor (beta chain) originates from a study of regulatory T cells in long-lasting Graves disease (dated by TCRdb to the early 2020s). In the study overall: Antithyroid drugs had been taken for less than 3 months by newly diagnosed Graves' disease patients. A total of around 33 samples were covered by TCR sequencing, comprising approximately 13 persistent and some 20 newly diagnosed Graves' disease patients. The study took place in China and was registered as a clinical trial. Patients with persistent Graves' disease were compared with patients with newly diagnosed Graves' disease using TCR sequencing and RNA sequencing of peripheral blood. Summary of the overall study and its limitations: Persistent patients shared more public clonotypes among themselves (around 2,700) than newly diagnosed patients did (roughly 920). TRBV28, TRBJ1-2 and TRBJ2-5 were preferentially used in persistent disease, while TRBV20-1 and TRBJ2-1 were favored in newly diagnosed disease. Persistent Graves' disease patients showed lower TCR Shannon entropy and fewer highly expanded clones than newly diagnosed patients, suggesting clonal expansion. Sequencing and analysis were limited to the TCR beta chain. As a limitation, the authors acknowledged that the small sample size may reduce accuracy. Peripheral blood alone was examined, since thyroid tissue, which constituted the primary lesion, could not be accessed.

Trimming at the junction amounts to 10 bases on V and 5 bases on J, and the germline ends lie 15 bases apart. Taken from the germline V gene (reference sequence), the CDR1 and CDR2 loops are MNHEY and SMNVEV. The CDR3 has 13 amino acids, counting the end cysteine and phenylalanine. Of all the DNA, just the CDR3 is kept, 39 bases in frame from base 1. The time point label, as the study defines it: newly diagnosed GD, antithyroid drugs for less than 3 months. RNA was extracted from PBMCs in TRIzol for both TCR sequencing and RNA sequencing. The diagnosis of Graves' disease was made according to American Thyroid Association guidelines. Patients were recruited from an endocrinology department in Xi'an, China. From each patient, 7.5 to 9.5 milliliters of peripheral blood was collected into an EDTA anticoagulant tube. Ficoll Paque Plus density gradient separation was used to isolate PBMCs, and no further T cell sorting was done. An Agilent 2100 Bioanalyzer and agarose gel were used to check RNA quality, and a NanoDrop 2000 was used to measure RNA concentration.

Details on this clonotype: It has no known antigen specificity. The input lacks base qualities; no much larger clone sits a single base away.

Library preparation used multiplex PCR. The sequencing machine was an Illumina HiSeq 4000. iRepertoire HTBI primers and Arm-PCR amplification of CDR3 regions were used to construct TCR beta libraries. Gel purification was performed on PCR products prior to sequencing. As for the original processing: A total of under 80 TRBV and some 15 TRBJ segments were identified across samples and were used for gene usage analysis of CDR3 amino acid clonotypes. COPE and FqMerger were used to merge the filtered high-quality paired reads into contigs. BLAST was used to align contigs to IMGT TRBV, TRBD and TRBJ reference genes, with CDR3 defined following IMGT. Any clonotype with a frequency above 0.1% was classified as a highly expanded clone. Shannon entropy was used to measure repertoire diversity, and the Gini coefficient was used to measure V-J evenness. Clonotypes shared by more than one individual were considered public. Using fastp at Q25 and MiXCR, TCRdb reprocessed the public reads and kept productive beta chains. Every CDR3 protein is listed once, alongside the most common genes and DNA of its rows. TCRdb, not the authors, supplied the V and J calls. The sample contains about 420,000 distinct CDR3 sequences, less than 20% of them found a single time. The ten largest clones add up to around 23% of the sample.

Separately, the same data were catalogued under a study of T cells in Graves' hyperthyroidism and ophthalmopathy. The second study's paper adds: Stable Graves' hyperthyroidism was defined as the absence of progression to ophthalmopathy over 18 months of follow-up. Hyperthyroidism patients were aged 18 to 65 years and newly diagnosed, with disease duration of less than 2 months. Patients with uncontrolled infections, other autoimmune diseases, pregnancy or lactation were excluded. Diagnoses relied on clinical symptoms, serum thyroxine and TRAb, thyroid ultrasound and orbital computed tomography. For the first round of RT-PCR on the TCR CDR3, the HTBI primer set was used together with the Qiagen OneStep RT-PCR kit. Most expanded thyroid clonotypes (frequency above 0.001) were also detected in blood, a finding suggesting that blood repertoires may reflect thyroid immune responses. Ophthalmopathy was separated from stable hyperthyroidism by a 13 V-J signature model, with roughly 88% sensitivity and 81% to 82% specificity obtained in cross-validation and 80%/75% obtained in testing. In validation, the model predicted progression to ophthalmopathy a median of about 6.8 months before onset, with approximately 68% sensitivity and about 72% specificity. A discovery cohort of fewer than 110 patients, fewer than 50 with Graves' ophthalmopathy and approximately 55 with stable Graves' hyperthyroidism, was used to find distinguishing TCR V-J signatures. Prospective prediction of ophthalmopathy was tested in an independent validation cohort of fewer than 20 hyperthyroidism patients and 17 patients who later progressed to ophthalmopathy. The roughly 94 discovery patients were randomly split 7:3 into training and test sets. In addition, the study compared T-cell repertoires in thyroid tissue and in blood from roughly six Graves' hyperthyroidism patients. After sampling, hyperthyroidism patients received methimazole starting at 30 mg daily, and ophthalmopathy patients received high-dose intravenous methylprednisolone. Libraries were constructed in a second round of multiplex PCR, after which size selection and purification were carried out. Libraries were sequenced paired-end with 100 bp reads on an Illumina HiSeq2000. SOAPnuke was used to process the raw data, with reads discarded if the reads contained adapters or uncalled bases, had a mean Phred below 15, or lacked an exact constant-primer or identifier match. High-quality paired reads were merged with COPE v1.2.5, and unique nucleotide sequences were defined as clonotypes. Clonotypes were aligned to IMGT TRBV, TRBD and TRBJ reference segments using MiTCR v1.1. Analysis was restricted to V-J combinations with a frequency above 0.0001, which covered 99.2% of repertoires. The TCS score was defined as F50 (clonal expansion) divided by E x V (chaos), with BLOSUM62-based TCRdist calculated between CDR3 peptides within each V-J. Welch's t-statistics and random forest reduced roughly 540 V-J features to roughly 13, which were used in a naive Bayes classifier (R e1071). Sample size was not statistically predetermined, and blinding of investigators to group allocation was not performed. According to the paper, TCR Vbeta CDR3 sequencing was carried out on around 140 peripheral blood samples, which came from 40 to 45 ophthalmopathy, approximately 78 hyperthyroidism and approximately 17 progressor patients.

Recombination linked TRBV27 to TRBJ2-1, with the D gene not clear enough to name. Sequences were derived from peripheral blood mononuclear cells (PBMCs), sampled at new diagnosis, from a patient treated with antithyroid drugs. The TCR comes from a young woman with Graves disease. Donor details come from another sample of the same person, matched by shared clones. The nucleotide sequence is TGTGCCACCGGCTTAATCCGCGACAATGAGCAGTTCTTC. This sequence encodes CATGLIRDNEQFF.